Sequencing of this T cell receptor beta chain was carried out in a study of CD8+ T cells in alopecia areata. Study information: Tofacitinib was taken orally by treated patients, and the dose was 5 to 10 mg twice daily. Study-level findings and limits: Relative to mice, TCR sharing across patients was less clear, a difference possibly HLA-related.

This clone has a handful of counts. Antigen specificity is unknown. PBMCs provided sorted CD4+ and CD8+ T cells. The CDR3 is 11 residues long. Trimming left V 3 bases short and J 7 bases short, with 5 bases between. Per germline, CDR1 MRHNA and CDR2 SNTAGT. Extracted from the samples, RNA was reverse transcribed into cDNA to serve as the sequencing template. Produced via immunoSEQ multiplex PCR; TCRdb's table is partial and in-frame only. The sample includes roughly 97,000 clones, 41% of them seen just once. Sequences were obtained from CD4+ T cells sorted from blood. The genes are TRBV6-4 and TRBJ2-3; D unclear. This TCR derives from a human donor with alopecia areata. The CDR3 here is CASSDRHTQYF. CDR3 in DNA: TGTGCCAGCAGTGATCGTCATACGCAGTATTTT.